This T cell receptor beta chain was sequenced during a study of T-cell reconstitution after alpha-beta-depleted transplantation in children. Whole-study results and caveats: Fresh T-cell production supplied most of the T-cell counts and diversity seen one year after transplant. In some patients, recipient T cells and intrathymic progenitors surviving conditioning explained high day-60 diversity. There were reportedly several hundred expanded graft clones from which alpha-beta T cells came about two months after transplant.

Unique molecular identifiers tagged the TCRbeta library. TCRdb used MiXCR to reprocess the PCR reads, holding one entry per CDR3 protein. The data hold approximately 490,000 distinct CDR3 sequences, with about 10% observed a single time. CDR3 size: 14 residues. V shed 6 bases and J 0 bases; nucleotides not matched to a gene: 7. Germline V gene sequence: CDR1 DFQATT, CDR2 SNEGSKA (reference sequence). This clonotype was detected ten times or more. Its target is unknown. The material was PBMCs, obtained before TCRalphabeta/CD19-depleted stem cell transplant. The V call is TRBV20-1, the J call TRBJ1-2; TRBD1 agrees at 7 bases. The TCR was taken from a child under 10 years old with inherited bone marrow failure, due to receive a stem cell transplant. The CDR3 DNA is TGCAGTGCCGCCACAGGGGCGCCTAACTATGGCTACACCTTC. Protein sequence: CSAATGAPNYGYTF.